The rows below give T cell receptor beta chains drawn from one sample of a study of blood T cell repertoires in COVID-19. TCRdb's table, derived via immunoSEQ multiplex PCR, lists solely in-frame clones and lacks some. The data hold about 85,000 clones, with around 80% observed a single time. Sequenced: peripheral blood. All receptors derive from a man aged 65 to 79 with acute or convalescent COVID-19. Both conserved end residues are part of each CDR3. A D gene is named only where the DNA matches it firmly. Expanded clones are given a class, and other clones once, few, many or no size at all.

abundance	d_gene	j_gene	v_gene	CDR3nt	CDR3aa
-	TRBD1	TRBJ1-2	TRBV4-1	TGCGCCAGCAGCCCCCCAGGGGGATCTGGCTACACCTTC	CASSPPGGSGYTF
-	-	TRBJ1-2	TRBV7-9	TGTGCCAGCAGCTTAGGGGCAGGTTTTAACTATGGCTACACCTTC	CASSLGAGFNYGYTF
-	-	TRBJ2-2	TRBV7-2	TGTGCCAGCAGCTCCCTGGAACTAGCTGCCGGGGAGCTGTTTTTT	CASSSLELAAGELFF
once	TRBD1	TRBJ1-3	TRBV9	TGTGCCAGCAGCGCCCACAGGGGAGGTTCTGGAAACACCATATATTTT	CASSAHRGGSGNTIYF
-	TRBD2	TRBJ2-2	TRBV7-3	TGTGCCAGCAGCAGGACTAGCGGGGGCCTCAACACCGGGGAGCTGTTTTTT	CASSRTSGGLNTGELFF
-	TRBD1	TRBJ1-5	TRBV15	TGTGCCACCAGCAGAGATCTCGGGACAGCCCGTTATCAGCCCCAGCATTTT	CATSRDLGTARYQPQHF
few	-	TRBJ1-2	TRBV4-1	TGCGCCAGCAGCCAAGTACCCCCCGGCGGGAGCTATGGCTACACCTTC	CASSQVPPGGSYGYTF
-	-	TRBJ1-1	TRBV2	TGTGCCAGCAGTGAAATTGAGTTCACTGAAGCTTTCTTT	CASSEIEFTEAFF
-	TRBD1	TRBJ1-6	TRBV6-5	TGTGCCAGCAGGCCAGGTGACAGGGGAGGTTCACCCCTCCACTTT	CASRPGDRGGSPLHF
few	TRBD2	TRBJ2-1	TRBV11-1	TGTGCCAGCAGCTATGGGACTAGCGGGGGGGATGAGCAGTTCTTC	CASSYGTSGGDEQFF
-	-	TRBJ1-1	TRBV6-4	TGTGCCAGCAGATTCGGACTCTGGGCCACCACTGAAGCTTTCTTT	CASRFGLWATTEAFF
-	-	TRBJ2-3	TRBV6-5	TGTGCCAGCAGCGTACAGGGAGTTGCCACAGATACGCAGTATTTT	CASSVQGVATDTQYF
-	-	TRBJ1-2	TRBV5-6	TGTGCCAGCAGCTCTCAGGGAATCTATGGCTACACCTTC	CASSSQGIYGYTF
-	TRBD2	TRBJ2-3	TRBV5-1	TGCGCCAGCAGCGCAGGACTAGCGGTTGGGGCAGATACGCAGTATTTT	CASSAGLAVGADTQYF
-	-	TRBJ2-4	TRBV19	TGTGCCAGTAGTATAGGGGGGGGCAGGGGCGCCAAAAACATTCAGTACTTC	CASSIGGGRGAKNIQYF
-	-	TRBJ2-1	TRBV18	TGTGCCAGCTCACCACCTCCGAATGAGCAGTTCTTC	CASSPPPNEQFF
-	-	TRBJ2-6	TRBV2	TGTGCCAGCAATCCGGTTACCTCTGGGGCCAACGTCCTGACTTTC	CASNPVTSGANVLTF
-	TRBD1	TRBJ2-2	TRBV3-1/TRBV3-2	TGTGCCAGCAGAGGACAGGGGAAGAACACCGGGGAGCTGTTTTTT	CASRGQGKNTGELFF
-	-	TRBJ1-1	TRBV5-1	TGCGCCAGCAGCTTGGAGGACAGAGTAGACACTGAAGCTTTCTTT	CASSLEDRVDTEAFF
-	-	TRBJ1-3	TRBV18	TGTGCCAGCTCACCTCTGGACAGCGAAGCCTCTGGAAACACCATATATTTT	CASSPLDSEASGNTIYF
few	-	TRBJ1-6	TRBV7-8	TGTGCCAGCAGCTTAGCCCCAGGGGAGTTTTCCCTCCACTTT	CASSLAPGEFSLHF
-	-	TRBJ2-7	TRBV7-2	TGTGCCAGCAGCGCCACAGGGATACTCTACGAGCAGTACTTC	CASSATGILYEQYF
-	TRBD1	TRBJ1-4	TRBV15	TGTGCCACCAGCAGGATTGACAGGGGCGCCGAAAAACTGTTTTTT	CATSRIDRGAEKLFF
-	-	TRBJ1-6	TRBV30	TGTGCCTGGAGTGGACAGGTTAATTCACCCCTCCACTTT	CAWSGQVNSPLHF
-	-	TRBJ1-4	TRBV10-2	TGCGCCAGCAGAAGGTCAGGCAGGGAGGCGAAAAAACTGTTTTTT	CASRRSGREAKKLFF
-	TRBD2	TRBJ2-5	TRBV5-1	TGCGCCAGCAGCTCCGGACTAGCGGGGGCCCAAGAGACCCAGTACTTC	CASSSGLAGAQETQYF
-	TRBD1	TRBJ2-5	TRBV20-1	TGCAGTGCCCAGACAGGGGGGACCCAGTACTTC	CSAQTGGTQYF
-	-	TRBJ2-2	TRBV11-3	TGTGCCAGCAGCCCGGTGAGGGGGACGGCCGGGGAGCTGTTTTTT	CASSPVRGTAGELFF
-	-	TRBJ2-2	TRBV19	TGTGCCAGTAGTATACAGGGCGGGGAGCTGTTTTTT	CASSIQGGELFF
-	-	TRBJ1-5	TRBV7-8	TGTGCCAGCAGGCTCCCCAGGGTGTGGAATCAGCCCCAGCATTTT	CASRLPRVWNQPQHF
once	TRBD2	TRBJ2-7	TRBV7-2	TGTGCCAGCAGCTTTCGGGGGGGAGACGAGCAGTACTTC	CASSFRGGDEQYF
-	-	TRBJ1-1	TRBV5-4	TGTGCCAGCAGCCCACAGGGAACGTTTGGAGCTTTCTTT	CASSPQGTFGAFF
-	-	TRBJ1-2	TRBV18	TGTGCCAGCTCACCACCTCCCACAGGGTTTGACTATGGCTACACCTTC	CASSPPPTGFDYGYTF
-	TRBD1	TRBJ1-2	TRBV11-1	TGTGCCAGCAGCTTAGCCCGGACAGGGGGAGGCTACACCTTC	CASSLARTGGGYTF
-	TRBD1	TRBJ1-4	TRBV4-1	TGCGCCAGCAGGCAGACAGGGGGTCTAGTTGAAAAACTGTTTTTT	CASRQTGGLVEKLFF
once	TRBD1	TRBJ1-5	TRBV19	TGTGCCAGTAGTCCTCAACAGGGGAATCAGCCCCAGCATTTT	CASSPQQGNQPQHF
-	-	TRBJ2-2	TRBV12-3/TRBV12-4	TGTGCCAGCAGTGGGGGGATCGGGGAGCTGTTTTTT	CASSGGIGELFF
-	TRBD2	TRBJ2-7	TRBV15	TGTGCCACCAGCAGAGATCATGAGCGGGGGCAGTACTTC	CATSRDHERGQYF
-	-	TRBJ1-5	TRBV20-1	TGCAGTGCTAGTAGGGGCAGAGATCAGCCCCAGCATTTT	CSASRGRDQPQHF
-	-	TRBJ1-5	TRBV19	TGTGCCAGTAGTGTGACAGAAACCTACAATCAGCCCCAGCATTTT	CASSVTETYNQPQHF
many	TRBD1	TRBJ1-5	TRBV4-2	TGTGCCAGCAGCCCGTTAGGGACAGGGATACTTAGCAATCAGCCCCAGCATTTT	CASSPLGTGILSNQPQHF
-	TRBD2	TRBJ2-3	TRBV27	TGTGCCAGCAGTTTTGGCGCGGGGGGGCGGGGGACGCAGTATTTT	CASSFGAGGRGTQYF
-	-	TRBJ1-1	TRBV14	TGTGCCAGCAGCCAAGGACCCCTCAGGGAAGCTTTCTTT	CASSQGPLREAFF
-	-	TRBJ2-3	TRBV24-1	TGTGCCACCAGTCCTCTAGCCCACACAGATACGCAGTATTTT	CATSPLAHTDTQYF
-	TRBD2	TRBJ2-1	TRBV5-5	TGTGCCAGCAGCCTTCTTAGCGGGGTTTCCTACAATGAGCAGTTCTTC	CASSLLSGVSYNEQFF
-	-	TRBJ2-7	TRBV27	TGTGCCAGCAGTTTAGGGGGCGAATACGAGCAGTACTTC	CASSLGGEYEQYF
-	TRBD1	TRBJ1-2	TRBV3-1/TRBV3-2	TGTGCCAGCAGCCCTGGACAGGGAATGGATGGCTACACCTTC	CASSPGQGMDGYTF
once	TRBD2	TRBJ2-1	TRBV15	TGTGCCACCAGCAGAGATGGGACTAGTGGTGAGCAGTTCTTC	CATSRDGTSGEQFF
-	-	TRBJ2-5	TRBV7-9	TGTGCCAGCAGCTCCCACGGTCAGGGCCAAGAGACCCAGTACTTC	CASSSHGQGQETQYF
-	TRBD2	TRBJ2-3	TRBV5-4	TGTGCCAGCAGCCCCCCGGGGGAGGTAGCGGGGGTGGATACGCAGTATTTT	CASSPPGEVAGVDTQYF
-	TRBD2	TRBJ2-1	TRBV2	TGTGCCAGCAGTGAATGGCGGGGGGCTTACAATGAGCAGTTCTTC	CASSEWRGAYNEQFF
-	TRBD1	TRBJ2-1	TRBV6-5	TGTGCCAGCAGTTACGTCGGACAGGGTAATAATGAGCAGTTCTTC	CASSYVGQGNNEQFF
-	-	TRBJ2-1	TRBV9	TGTGCCAGCAGCCAGGGGTCAAATTACAATGAGCAGTTCTTC	CASSQGSNYNEQFF